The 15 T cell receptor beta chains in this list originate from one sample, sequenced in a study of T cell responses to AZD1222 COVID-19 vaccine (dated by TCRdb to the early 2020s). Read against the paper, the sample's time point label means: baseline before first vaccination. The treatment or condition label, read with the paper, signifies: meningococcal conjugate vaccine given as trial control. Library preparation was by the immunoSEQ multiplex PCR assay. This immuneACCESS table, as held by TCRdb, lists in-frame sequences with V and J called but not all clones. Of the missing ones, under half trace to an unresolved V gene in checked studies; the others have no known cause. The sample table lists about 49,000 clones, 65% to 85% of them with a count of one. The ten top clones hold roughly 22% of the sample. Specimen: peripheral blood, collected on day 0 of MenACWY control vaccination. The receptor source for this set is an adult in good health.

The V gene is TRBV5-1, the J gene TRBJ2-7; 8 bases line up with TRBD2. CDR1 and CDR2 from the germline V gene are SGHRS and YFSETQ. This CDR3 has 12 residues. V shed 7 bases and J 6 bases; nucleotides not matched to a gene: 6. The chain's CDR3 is CASSSGGREQYF. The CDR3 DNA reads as TGCGCCAGCTCATCGGGGGGGCGCGAGCAGTACTTC.

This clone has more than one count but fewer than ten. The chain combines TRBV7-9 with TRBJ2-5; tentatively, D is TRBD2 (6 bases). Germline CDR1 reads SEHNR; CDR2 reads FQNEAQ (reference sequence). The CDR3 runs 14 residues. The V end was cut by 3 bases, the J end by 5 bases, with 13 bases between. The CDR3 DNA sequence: TGTGCCAGCAGCTTTTCCGGGGGTCGGGAGACCCAGTACTTC. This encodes CASSFSGGRETQYF. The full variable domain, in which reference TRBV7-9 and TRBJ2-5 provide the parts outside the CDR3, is DTGVSQNPRHKITKRGQNVTFRCDPISEHNRLYWYRQTLGQGPEFLTYFQNEAQLEKSRLLSDRFSAERPKGSFSTLEIQRTEQGDSAMYLCASSFSGGRETQYFGPGTRLLVL.

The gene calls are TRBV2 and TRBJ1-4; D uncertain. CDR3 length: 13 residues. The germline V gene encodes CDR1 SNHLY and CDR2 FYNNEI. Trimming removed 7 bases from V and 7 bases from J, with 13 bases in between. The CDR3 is CASMRRIGEKLFF. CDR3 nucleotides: TGTGCCAGCATGCGAAGGATTGGTGAAAAACTGTTTTTT.

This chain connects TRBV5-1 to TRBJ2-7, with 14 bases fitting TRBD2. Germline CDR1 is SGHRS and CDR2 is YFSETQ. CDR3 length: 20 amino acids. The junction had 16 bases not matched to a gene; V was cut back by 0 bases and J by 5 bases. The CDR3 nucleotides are TGCGCCAGCAGCTTGGCCAGCTCGCGACTAGCGGGAGGGCTGTGGGACGAGCAGTACTTC. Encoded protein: CASSLASSRLAGGLWDEQYF.

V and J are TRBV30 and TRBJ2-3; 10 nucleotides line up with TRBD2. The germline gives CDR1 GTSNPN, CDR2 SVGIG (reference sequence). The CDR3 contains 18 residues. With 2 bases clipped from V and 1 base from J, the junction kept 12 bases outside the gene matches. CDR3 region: CAWSFPTSGRRRTDTQYF. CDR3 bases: TGTGCCTGGAGTTTCCCGACTAGCGGGCGGAGACGCACAGATACGCAGTATTTT.

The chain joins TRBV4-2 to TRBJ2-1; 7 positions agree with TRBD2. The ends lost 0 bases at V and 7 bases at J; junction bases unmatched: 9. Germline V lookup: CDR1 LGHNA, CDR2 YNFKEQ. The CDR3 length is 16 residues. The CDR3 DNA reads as TGTGCCAGCAGCCAAGATAGGGAGGGCCCATATAATGAGCAGTTCTTC. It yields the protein CASSQDREGPYNEQFF.

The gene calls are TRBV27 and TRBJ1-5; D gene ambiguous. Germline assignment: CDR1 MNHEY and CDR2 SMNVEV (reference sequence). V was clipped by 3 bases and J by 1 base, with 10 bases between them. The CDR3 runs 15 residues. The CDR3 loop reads CASSFKWSSNQPQHF. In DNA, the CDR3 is TGTGCCAGCAGTTTTAAGTGGTCGAGCAATCAGCCCCAGCATTTT.

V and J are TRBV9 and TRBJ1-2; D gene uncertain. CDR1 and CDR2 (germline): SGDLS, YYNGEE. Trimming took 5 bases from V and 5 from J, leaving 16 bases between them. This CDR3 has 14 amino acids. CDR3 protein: CASSEQSSNYGYTF. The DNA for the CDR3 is TGTGCCAGCAGTGAACAGTCATCCAATTATGGCTACACCTTC. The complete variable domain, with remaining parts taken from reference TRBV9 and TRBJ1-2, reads DSGVTQTPKHLITATGQRVTLRCSPRSGDLSVYWYQQSLDQGLQFLIQYYNGEERAKGNILERFSAQQFPDLHSELNLSSLELGDSALYFCASSEQSSNYGYTFGSGTRLTVV.

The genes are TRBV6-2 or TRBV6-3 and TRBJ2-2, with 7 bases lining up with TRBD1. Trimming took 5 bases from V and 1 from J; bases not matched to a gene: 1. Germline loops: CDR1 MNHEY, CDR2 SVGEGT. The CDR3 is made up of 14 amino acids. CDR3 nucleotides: TGTGCCAGCAGTCGGGACAGGAACACCGGGGAGCTGTTTTTT. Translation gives CASSRDRNTGELFF.

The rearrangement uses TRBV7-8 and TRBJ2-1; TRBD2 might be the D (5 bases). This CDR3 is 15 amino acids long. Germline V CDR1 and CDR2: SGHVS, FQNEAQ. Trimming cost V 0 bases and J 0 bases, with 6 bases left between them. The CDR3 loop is CASSLAGDSYNEQFF. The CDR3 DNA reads TGTGCCAGCAGCTTAGCGGGAGACTCCTACAATGAGCAGTTCTTC.

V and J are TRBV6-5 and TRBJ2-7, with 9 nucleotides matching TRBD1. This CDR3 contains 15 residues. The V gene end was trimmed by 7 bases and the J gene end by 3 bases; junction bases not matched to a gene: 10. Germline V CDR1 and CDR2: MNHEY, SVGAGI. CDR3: CASTWGTGRVYEQYV. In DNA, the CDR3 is TGTGCCAGCACGTGGGGGACAGGGAGAGTCTACGAGCAGTACGTC.

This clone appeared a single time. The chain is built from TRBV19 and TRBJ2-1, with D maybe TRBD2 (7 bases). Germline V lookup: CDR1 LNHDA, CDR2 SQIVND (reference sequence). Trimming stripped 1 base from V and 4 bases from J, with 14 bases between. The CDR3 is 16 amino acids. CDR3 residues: CASSIGGGGPYNEQFF. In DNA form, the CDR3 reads TGTGCCAGTAGTATAGGGGGCGGGGGCCCATACAATGAGCAGTTCTTC. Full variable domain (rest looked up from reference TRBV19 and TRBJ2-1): DGGITQSPKYLFRKEGQNVTLSCEQNLNHDAMYWYRQDPGQGLRLIYYSQIVNDFQKGDIAEGYSVSREKKESFPLTVTSAQKNPTAFYLCASSIGGGGPYNEQFFGPGTRLTVL.

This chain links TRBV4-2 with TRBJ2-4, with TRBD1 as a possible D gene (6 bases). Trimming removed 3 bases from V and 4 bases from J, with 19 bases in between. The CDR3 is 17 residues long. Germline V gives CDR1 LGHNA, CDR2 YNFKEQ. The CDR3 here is CASSHRPHTGTKNIQYF. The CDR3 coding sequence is TGTGCCAGCAGCCATCGACCCCACACAGGGACGAAAAACATTCAGTACTTC.

The CDR3 DNA sequence: TGTGCCAGCAGTACTGGGGGGGATAGGTCGTATCAGCCCCAGCATTTT. Translating gives CASSTGGDRSYQPQHF. This chain uses TRBV2 with TRBJ1-5, with a weak D call TRBD1 (5 bases). The CDR3 consists of 16 residues. Germline V gives CDR1 SNHLY, CDR2 FYNNEI. Trimming cost V 5 bases and J 5 bases, with 19 bases left between them.

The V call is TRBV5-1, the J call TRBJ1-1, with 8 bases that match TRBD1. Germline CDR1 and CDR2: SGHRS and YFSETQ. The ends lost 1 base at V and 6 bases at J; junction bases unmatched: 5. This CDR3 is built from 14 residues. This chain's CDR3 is CASSLTGGLPEAFF. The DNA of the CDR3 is TGCGCCAGCAGCTTGACAGGGGGATTACCTGAAGCTTTCTTT.